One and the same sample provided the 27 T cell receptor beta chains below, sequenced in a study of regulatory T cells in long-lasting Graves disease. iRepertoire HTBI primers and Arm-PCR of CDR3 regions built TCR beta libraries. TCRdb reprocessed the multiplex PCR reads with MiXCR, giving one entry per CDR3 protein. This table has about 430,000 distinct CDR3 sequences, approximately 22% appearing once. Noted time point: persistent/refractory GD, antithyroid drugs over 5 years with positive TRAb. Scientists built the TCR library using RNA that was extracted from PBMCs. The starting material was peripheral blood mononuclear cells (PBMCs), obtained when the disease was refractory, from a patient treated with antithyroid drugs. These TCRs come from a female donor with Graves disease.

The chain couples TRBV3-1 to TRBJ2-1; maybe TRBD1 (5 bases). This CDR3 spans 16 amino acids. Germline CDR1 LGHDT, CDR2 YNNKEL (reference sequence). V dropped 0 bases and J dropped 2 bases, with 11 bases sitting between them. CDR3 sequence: CASSQEDTATYNEQFF. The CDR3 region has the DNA TGTGCCAGCAGCCAAGAGGACACGGCAACCTACAATGAGCAGTTCTTC.

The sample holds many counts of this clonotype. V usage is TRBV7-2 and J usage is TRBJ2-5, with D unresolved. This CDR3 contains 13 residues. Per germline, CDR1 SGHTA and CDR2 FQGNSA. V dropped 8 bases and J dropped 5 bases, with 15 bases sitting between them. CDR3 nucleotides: TGTGCCAGCTCACGTAGAGATGGGGAGACCCAGTACTTC. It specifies CASSRRDGETQYF.

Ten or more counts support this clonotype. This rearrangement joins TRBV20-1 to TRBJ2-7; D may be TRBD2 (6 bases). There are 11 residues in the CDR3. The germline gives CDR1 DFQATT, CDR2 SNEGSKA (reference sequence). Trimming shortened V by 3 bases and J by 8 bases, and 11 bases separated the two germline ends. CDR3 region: CSASTGDQQYF. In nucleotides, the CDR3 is TGCAGTGCTAGTACGGGGGACCAGCAGTACTTC.

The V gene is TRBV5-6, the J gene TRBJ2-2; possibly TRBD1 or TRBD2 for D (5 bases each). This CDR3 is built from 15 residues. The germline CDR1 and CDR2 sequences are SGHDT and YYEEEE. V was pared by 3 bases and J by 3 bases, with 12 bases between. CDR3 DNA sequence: TGTGCCAGCAGCTCGGGGCAGCTACACACCGGGGAGCTGTTTTTT. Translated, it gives CASSSGQLHTGELFF.

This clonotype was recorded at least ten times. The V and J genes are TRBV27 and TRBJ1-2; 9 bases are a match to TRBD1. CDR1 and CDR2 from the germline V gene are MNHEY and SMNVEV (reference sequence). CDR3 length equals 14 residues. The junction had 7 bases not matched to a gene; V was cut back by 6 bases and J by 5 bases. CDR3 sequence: CASSRGQGIYGYTF. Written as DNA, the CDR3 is TGTGCCAGCAGCCGCGGACAGGGGATTTATGGCTACACCTTC.

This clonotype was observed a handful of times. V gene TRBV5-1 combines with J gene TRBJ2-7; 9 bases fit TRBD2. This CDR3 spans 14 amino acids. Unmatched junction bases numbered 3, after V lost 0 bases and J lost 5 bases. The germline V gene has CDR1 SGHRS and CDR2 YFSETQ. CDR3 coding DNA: TGCGCCAGCAGCTTGGCTAGCGGGAACCACGAGCAGTACTTC. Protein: CASSLASGNHEQYF.

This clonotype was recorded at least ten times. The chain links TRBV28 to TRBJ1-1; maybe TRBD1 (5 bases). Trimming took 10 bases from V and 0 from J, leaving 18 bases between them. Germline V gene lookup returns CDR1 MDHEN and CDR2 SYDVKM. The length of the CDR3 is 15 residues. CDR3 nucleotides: TGTGCCAACCCCCGGGGGGGAGGAATGAACACTGAAGCTTTCTTT. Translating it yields CANPRGGGMNTEAFF.

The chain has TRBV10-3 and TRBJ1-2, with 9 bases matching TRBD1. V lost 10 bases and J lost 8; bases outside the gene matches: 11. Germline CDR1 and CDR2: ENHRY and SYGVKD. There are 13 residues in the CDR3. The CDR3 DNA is TGTGCCACCCGGGACAGGGACATCCTCGGCTACACCTTC. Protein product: CATRDRDILGYTF.

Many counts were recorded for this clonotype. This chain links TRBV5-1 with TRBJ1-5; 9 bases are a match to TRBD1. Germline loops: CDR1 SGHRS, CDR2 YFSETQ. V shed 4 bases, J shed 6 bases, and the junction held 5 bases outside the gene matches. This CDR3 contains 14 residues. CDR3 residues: CASSAGTGTQPQHF. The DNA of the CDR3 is TGCGCCAGCAGCGCCGGGACAGGGACTCAGCCCCAGCATTTT. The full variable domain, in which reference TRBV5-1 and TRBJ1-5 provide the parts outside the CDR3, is KAGVTQTPRYLIKTRGQQVTLSCSPISGHRSVSWYQQTPGQGLQFLFEYFSETQRNKGNFPGRFSGRQFSNSRSEMNVSTLELGDSALYLCASSAGTGTQPQHFGDGTRLSIL.

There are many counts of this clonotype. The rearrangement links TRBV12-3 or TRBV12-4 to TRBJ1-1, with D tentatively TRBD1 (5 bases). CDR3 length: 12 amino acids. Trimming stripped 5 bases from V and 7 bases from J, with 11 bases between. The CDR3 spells CASSLGDGEAFF. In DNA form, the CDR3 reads TGTGCCAGCAGTCTAGGGGACGGTGAAGCTTTCTTT.

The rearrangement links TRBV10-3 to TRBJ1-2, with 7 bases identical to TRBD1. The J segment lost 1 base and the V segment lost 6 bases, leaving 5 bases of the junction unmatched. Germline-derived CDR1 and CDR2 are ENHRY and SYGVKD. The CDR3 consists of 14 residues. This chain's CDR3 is CAIRQDRFNYGYTF. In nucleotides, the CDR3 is TGTGCCATCAGACAGGACAGGTTTAACTATGGCTACACCTTC.

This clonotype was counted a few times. This chain's CDR3 is CASSLFSGSTYEQYF. CDR3 sequence (DNA): TGTGCCAGCAGCTTGTTTAGCGGGAGTACCTACGAGCAGTACTTC. The J gene is TRBJ2-7, the V gene TRBV7-8, with 9 bases aligning to TRBD2. Germline assignment: CDR1 SGHVS and CDR2 FQNEAQ. CDR3 length: 15 amino acids. After removal of 3 bases from V and 2 bases from J, the junction contained 5 bases not matched to a gene.

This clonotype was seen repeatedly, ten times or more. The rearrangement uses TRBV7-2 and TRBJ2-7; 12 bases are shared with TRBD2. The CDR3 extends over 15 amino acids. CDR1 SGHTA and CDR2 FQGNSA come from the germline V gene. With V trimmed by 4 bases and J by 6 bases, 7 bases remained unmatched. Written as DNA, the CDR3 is TGTGCCAGCAGCTCTATGACTAGCGGGAGTAGCGAGCAGTACTTC. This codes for CASSSMTSGSSEQYF.

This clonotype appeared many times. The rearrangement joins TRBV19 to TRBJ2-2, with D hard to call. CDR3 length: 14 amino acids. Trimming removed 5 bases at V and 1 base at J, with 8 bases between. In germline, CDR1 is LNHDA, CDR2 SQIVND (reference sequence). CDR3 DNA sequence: TGTGCCAGTAGTCCTAGATGGAACACCGGGGAGCTGTTTTTT. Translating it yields CASSPRWNTGELFF.

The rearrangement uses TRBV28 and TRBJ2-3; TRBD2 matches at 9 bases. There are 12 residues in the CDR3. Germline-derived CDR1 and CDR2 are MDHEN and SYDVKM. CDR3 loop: CGAGGTADTQYF. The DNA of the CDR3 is TGTGGGGCGGGAGGGACTGCAGATACGCAGTATTTT.

The CDR3 reads CASSFTSGGTDTQYF. In DNA form, the CDR3 reads TGTGCCAGCAGCTTCACCAGCGGGGGCACAGATACGCAGTATTTT. The chain carries TRBV5-4 and TRBJ2-3; 7 bases fit TRBD2. Germline V lookup: CDR1 SGHNT, CDR2 YYREEE (reference sequence). The CDR3 sequence is 15 residues long. Trimming at V came to 2 bases and at J to 1 base, leaving 4 bases not matched to a gene.

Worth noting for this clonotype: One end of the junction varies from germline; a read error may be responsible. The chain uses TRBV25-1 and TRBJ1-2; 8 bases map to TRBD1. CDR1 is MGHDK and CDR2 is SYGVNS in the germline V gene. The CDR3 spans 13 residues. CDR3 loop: CASSFTGGDGHTF. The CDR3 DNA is TGTGCCAGCAGCTTTACAGGGGGTGATGGCCACACCTTC.

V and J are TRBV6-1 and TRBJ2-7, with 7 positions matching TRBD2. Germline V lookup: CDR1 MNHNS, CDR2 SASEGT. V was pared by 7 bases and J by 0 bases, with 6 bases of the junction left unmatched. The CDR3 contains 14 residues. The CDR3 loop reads CASTAGDSSYEQYF. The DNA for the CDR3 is TGTGCCAGCACCGCGGGGGACTCCTCCTACGAGCAGTACTTC.

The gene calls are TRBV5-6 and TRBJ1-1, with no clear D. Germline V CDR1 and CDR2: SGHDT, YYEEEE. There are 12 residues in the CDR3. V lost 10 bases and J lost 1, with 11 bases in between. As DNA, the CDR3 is TGTGCCTCCCAATGGGGGAACACTGAAGCTTTCTTT. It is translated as CASQWGNTEAFF.

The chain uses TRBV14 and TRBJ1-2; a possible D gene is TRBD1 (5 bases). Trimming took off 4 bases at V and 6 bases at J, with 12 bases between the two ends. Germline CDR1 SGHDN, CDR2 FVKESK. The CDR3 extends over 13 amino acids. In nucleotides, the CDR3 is TGTGCCAGCAGCCCCCGGCTGGGGCATGGCTACACCTTC. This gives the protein CASSPRLGHGYTF.

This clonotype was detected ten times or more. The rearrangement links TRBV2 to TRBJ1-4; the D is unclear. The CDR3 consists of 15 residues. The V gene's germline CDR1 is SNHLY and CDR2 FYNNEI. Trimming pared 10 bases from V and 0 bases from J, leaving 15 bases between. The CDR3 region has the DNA TGTGCCACCTTATCTTACAGAACAACTAATGAAAAACTGTTTTTT. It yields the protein CATLSYRTTNEKLFF.

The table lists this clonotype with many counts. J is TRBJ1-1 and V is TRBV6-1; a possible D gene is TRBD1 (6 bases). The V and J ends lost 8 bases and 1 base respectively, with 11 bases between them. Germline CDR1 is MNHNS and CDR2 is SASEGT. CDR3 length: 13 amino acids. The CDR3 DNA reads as TGTGCCAGCGCCGACAGGACGAACACTGAAGCTTTCTTT. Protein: CASADRTNTEAFF.

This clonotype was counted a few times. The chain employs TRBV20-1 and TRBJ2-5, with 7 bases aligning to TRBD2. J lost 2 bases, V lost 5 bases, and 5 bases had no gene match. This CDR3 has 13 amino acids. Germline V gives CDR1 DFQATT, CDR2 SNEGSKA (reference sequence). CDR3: CSALLAIQETQYF. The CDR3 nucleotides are TGCAGTGCTCTACTAGCGATACAAGAGACCCAGTACTTC.

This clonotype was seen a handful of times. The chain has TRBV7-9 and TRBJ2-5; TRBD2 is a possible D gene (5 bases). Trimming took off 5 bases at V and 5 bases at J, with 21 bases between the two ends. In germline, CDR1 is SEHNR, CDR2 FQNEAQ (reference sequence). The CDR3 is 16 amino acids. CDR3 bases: TGTGCCAGCAGCGGACCAGACTACAGCCGCGGGGAGACCCAGTACTTC. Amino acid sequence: CASSGPDYSRGETQYF. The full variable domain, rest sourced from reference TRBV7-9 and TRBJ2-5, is DTGVSQNPRHKITKRGQNVTFRCDPISEHNRLYWYRQTLGQGPEFLTYFQNEAQLEKSRLLSDRFSAERPKGSFSTLEIQRTEQGDSAMYLCASSGPDYSRGETQYFGPGTRLLVL.

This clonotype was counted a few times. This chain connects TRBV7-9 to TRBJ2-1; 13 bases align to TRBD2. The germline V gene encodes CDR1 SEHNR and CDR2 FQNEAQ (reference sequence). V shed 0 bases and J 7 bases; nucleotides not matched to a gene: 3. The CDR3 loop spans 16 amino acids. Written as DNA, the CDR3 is TGTGCCAGCAGCTTAGCCCGGACTAGCGGGAGTAATGAGCAGTTCTTC. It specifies CASSLARTSGSNEQFF. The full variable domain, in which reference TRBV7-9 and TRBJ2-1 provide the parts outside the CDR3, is DTGVSQNPRHKITKRGQNVTFRCDPISEHNRLYWYRQTLGQGPEFLTYFQNEAQLEKSRLLSDRFSAERPKGSFSTLEIQRTEQGDSAMYLCASSLARTSGSNEQFFGPGTRLTVL.

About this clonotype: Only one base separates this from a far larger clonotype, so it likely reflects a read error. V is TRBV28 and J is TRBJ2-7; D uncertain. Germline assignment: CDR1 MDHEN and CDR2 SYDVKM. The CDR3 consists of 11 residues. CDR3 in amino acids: CASSATYEQCF. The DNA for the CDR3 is TGTGCCAGCAGTGCCACCTACGAGCAGTGCTTC.

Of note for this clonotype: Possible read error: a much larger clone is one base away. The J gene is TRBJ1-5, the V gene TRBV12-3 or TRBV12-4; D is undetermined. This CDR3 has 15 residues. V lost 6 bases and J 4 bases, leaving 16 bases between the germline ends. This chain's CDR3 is CASSQPDLWNQPQHF. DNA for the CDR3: TGTGCCAGCAGCCAACCAGATTTATGGAATCAGCCCCAGCATTTT.